This TCR beta chain was sequenced for a study of cytomegalovirus exposure and HLA in healthy donors. Unmatched junction bases numbered 5, after V lost 5 bases and J lost 0 bases. This CDR3 has 15 amino acids. CDR1 and CDR2 (germline): LNHDA, SQIVND (reference sequence). Data came from immunoSEQ multiplex PCR; TCRdb stores just in-frame clones and leaves some out. The sample holds hundreds of thousands of clones, more than 75% seen once. The chain recombines TRBV19 with TRBJ2-7, with 9 bases identical to TRBD1. This receptor was identified in a woman between 18 and 29 years old in good health and CMV-seropositive. Sequencing input: PBMCs. CDR3: CASSPGTGNSYEQYF. DNA for the CDR3: TGTGCCAGTAGTCCTGGGACAGGGAACTCCTACGAGCAGTACTTC.